These 23 T cell receptor beta chains were sequenced from one sample in a study of T cells in Graves' hyperthyroidism and ophthalmopathy. The CDR3 regions of TCR beta were amplified from RNA transcripts. First-round RT-PCR targeting the TCR CDR3 was performed with the HTBI primer set. TCRdb re-called the multiplex PCR reads with MiXCR, one entry per CDR3 protein. Altogether about 380,000 distinct CDR3 sequences are present, approximately 14% being singletons, with the ten largest covering 15% to 20%. Source material: blood. These receptors came from a woman aged 25 to 39 with Graves' ophthalmopathy.

This clonotype has just a few counts. The genes are TRBV6-1 and TRBJ2-7; 9 bases align to TRBD2. Per the germline V gene, CDR1 is MNHNS and CDR2 is SASEGT. This CDR3 is built from 15 residues. V shed 7 bases and J 4 bases; nucleotides not matched to a gene: 11. CDR3 protein: CASMPVRSGGYEQYF. CDR3 in DNA: TGTGCCAGCATGCCTGTTCGGAGCGGGGGGTACGAGCAGTACTTC.

This clonotype was seen many times. The rearrangement joins TRBV3-1 to TRBJ2-1; 7 bases are shared with TRBD1. V was pared by 0 bases and J by 4 bases, with 9 bases of the junction left unmatched. The CDR3 is 17 residues long. CDR1 is LGHDT, CDR2 YNNKEL, per germline (reference sequence). In nucleotides, the CDR3 is TGTGCCAGCAGCCAAGATTGGCCGGGACAGCCATACAATGAGCAGTTCTTC. Its protein product is CASSQDWPGQPYNEQFF.

The chain is built from TRBV7-8 and TRBJ1-5, with TRBD1 identical over 8 bases. V trimming: 5 bases; J trimming: 9 bases; junction bases outside the gene matches: 9. The V gene's germline CDR1 is SGHVS and CDR2 FQNEAQ. The CDR3 consists of 14 residues. CDR3 bases: TGTGCCAGCAGCCCCCGGGCAGGGGGCTCGCCCCAGCATTTT. Protein product: CASSPRAGGSPQHF.

DNA for the CDR3: TGCAGTGCGGCCGGGACAGGGGAGGCGAACACTGAAGCTTTCTTT. Translation: CSAAGTGEANTEAFF. The chain is built from TRBV20-1 and TRBJ1-1; 10 bases agree with TRBD1. V shed 6 bases and J 1 base; nucleotides not matched to a gene: 8. The CDR3 spans 15 residues. The germline CDR1 and CDR2 sequences are DFQATT and SNEGSKA (reference sequence).

This chain connects TRBV20-1 to TRBJ1-1; TRBD1 might be the D (5 bases). The CDR3 is made up of 15 amino acids. Looked up from germline, CDR1 is DFQATT and CDR2 is SNEGSKA (reference sequence). Between the trimmed V and J ends, which lost 1 base and 3 bases, there was a span of 15 bases. In nucleotides, the CDR3 is TGCAGTGCTAGAGTCACCGGGGGGAGGGACACTGAAGCTTTCTTT. Amino acids: CSARVTGGRDTEAFF.

This clonotype was seen only a few times. This rearrangement joins TRBV7-9 to TRBJ1-2; TRBD1 agrees at 9 bases. The junction had 5 bases not matched to a gene; V was cut back by 4 bases and J by 5 bases. CDR1 is SEHNR and CDR2 is FQNEAQ in the germline V gene (reference sequence). The CDR3 loop spans 14 amino acids. The CDR3, as DNA: TGTGCCAGCAGCTCAGCGGGGACAGGGTATGGCTACACCTTC. This translates into CASSSAGTGYGYTF.

Many counts were recorded for this clonotype. The chain has TRBV12-3 or TRBV12-4 and TRBJ1-2, with no clear D. This CDR3 spans 13 amino acids. Trimming cost V 3 bases and J 0 bases, with 5 bases left between them. CDR3 loop: CASSLKTNYGYTF. The CDR3 DNA follows: TGTGCCAGCAGTTTGAAGACTAACTATGGCTACACCTTC.

This clonotype came up many times. V is TRBV4-1 and J is TRBJ2-3, with 7 bases matching TRBD2. Germline loops: CDR1 MGHRA, CDR2 YSYEKL. Unmatched junction bases numbered 13, after V lost 7 bases and J lost 3 bases. The CDR3 contains 16 residues. CDR3 amino acids: CASNLVAGVITDTQYF. The DNA for the CDR3 is TGCGCCAGCAACCTAGTCGCGGGGGTCATTACAGATACGCAGTATTTT.

This chain uses TRBV5-5 with TRBJ1-6; D is uncertain. This CDR3 comprises 16 residues. CDR1 and CDR2 (germline): SGHKS, YYEKEE (reference sequence). V gave up 3 bases and J gave up 3 bases, with 13 bases separating them. For the CDR3, the DNA is TGTGCCAGCAGCTCAGAGAGCCCGCGCTATAATTCACCCCTCCACTTT. The encoded protein is CASSSESPRYNSPLHF.

There are many counts of this clonotype. The gene calls are TRBV10-2 and TRBJ2-1, with TRBD2 matching over 11 bases. The CDR3 is 16 residues long. V shed 4 bases and J 2 bases; nucleotides not matched to a gene: 4. The germline V gene has CDR1 WSHSY and CDR2 SAAADI. Here the CDR3 reads CASSALLAGAYNEQFF. The CDR3 DNA follows: TGCGCCAGCAGTGCGCTACTAGCGGGGGCCTACAATGAGCAGTTCTTC.

This clonotype was observed many times. This rearrangement joins TRBV28 to TRBJ1-6, with TRBD1 matching over 9 bases. This CDR3 is 15 amino acids long. Germline CDR1 MDHEN, CDR2 SYDVKM. Unmatched junction bases numbered 11, after V lost 8 bases and J lost 9 bases. The CDR3 region is CASSIQGQGFSPLHF. The CDR3 DNA follows: TGTGCCAGCTCGATACAGGGACAGGGTTTTTCACCCCTCCACTTT.

This clonotype was seen repeatedly, ten times or more. The V gene is TRBV29-1, the J gene TRBJ2-1; 15 bases agree with TRBD2. This CDR3 is built from 14 residues. In germline, CDR1 is SQVTM, CDR2 ANQGSEA. V shed 6 bases and J 10 bases; nucleotides not matched to a gene: 7. The CDR3 DNA reads as TGCAGCGTAGCTGGACTAGCGGGGGGGCCGGAGCAGTTCTTC. The encoded protein is CSVAGLAGGPEQFF.

This clonotype appeared a few times. The chain employs TRBV24-1 and TRBJ2-6; D call uncertain. Per the germline V gene, CDR1 is KGHDR and CDR2 is SFDVKD. Between the trimmed V and J ends, which lost 5 bases and 0 bases, there was a span of 4 bases. The CDR3 contains 14 residues. The CDR3 DNA is TGTGCCACCAGTGTGAGCTCTGGGGCCAACGTCCTGACTTTC. Its translation is CATSVSSGANVLTF.

This clonotype was seen only a few times. A read error may be the cause here, since a much bigger clone is one base away. The chain is built from TRBV7-2 and TRBJ1-2; D gene unclear. This CDR3 region has 14 residues. Germline V gives CDR1 SGHTA, CDR2 FQGNSA. The V end was cut by 3 bases, the J end by 0 bases, with 8 bases between. CDR3 nucleotides: TGTGCCAGCAGCTTGTCATCTTCTAACTATGGCTACACCTTC. As protein: CASSLSSSNYGYTF.

The chain couples TRBV6-1 to TRBJ2-2; no definite D call. The CDR3 has 14 amino acids. Germline lookup yields CDR1 MNHNS and CDR2 SASEGT. V was cut by 6 bases and J by 3 bases, with 11 bases left in between. CDR3 bases: TGTGCCAGCAGACCACAGCTTTACACCGGGGAGCTGTTTTTT. This gives the protein CASRPQLYTGELFF.

The chain recombines TRBV15 with TRBJ1-1, with 7 bases aligning to TRBD1. The V segment lost 7 bases and the J segment 11 bases; nucleotides outside the gene matches: 13. The CDR3 extends over 13 amino acids. In germline, CDR1 is LNHNV, CDR2 YYDKDF (reference sequence). CDR3 in amino acids: CATKRNRGQEAFF. The DNA of the CDR3 is TGTGCCACCAAACGAAACAGGGGACAAGAGGCTTTCTTT.

This clonotype appeared a single time. A much larger clone sits a single nucleotide away, making a read error possible. The CDR3 carries no conserved terminal phenylalanine or tryptophan, so it likely arises from a read error. The chain links TRBV11-2 to TRBJ1-2; tentative D call: TRBD1 (6 bases). This CDR3 region has 14 residues. Trimming took 7 bases from V and 4 from J, leaving 16 bases between them. Germline V gene data show CDR1 as SGHAT and CDR2 as FQNNGV. The CDR3 protein is CASTPPVQGYGYTS. The CDR3 DNA is TGTGCCAGCACCCCCCCGGTACAGGGCTATGGCTACACCTCC.

This clonotype has only a few counts. The gene calls are TRBV6-6 and TRBJ1-6; 7 bases map to TRBD1. After removal of 0 bases from V and 4 bases from J, the junction contained 12 bases not matched to a gene. CDR1 MNHNY and CDR2 SVGAGI come from the germline V gene (reference sequence). This CDR3 region has 19 residues. This CDR3 reads CASSYSRLSGTDYNSPLHF. CDR3 nucleotides: TGTGCCAGCAGTTACTCGAGGTTATCGGGGACAGATTATAATTCACCCCTCCACTTT.

In its sample, this clonotype was seen many times. The V call is TRBV12-3 or TRBV12-4, the J call TRBJ1-2, with 12 bases aligning to TRBD1. This CDR3 has 15 residues. V shed 6 bases and J 6 bases; nucleotides not matched to a gene: 8. CDR3 residues: CASSAGTGGGNGYTF. DNA of the CDR3: TGTGCCAGCAGCGCCGGGACAGGGGGCGGGAATGGCTACACCTTC.

This clonotype was detected only a few times. V usage is TRBV6-5 and J usage is TRBJ2-7, with TRBD2 as a possible D gene (7 bases). The germline V and J ends were trimmed by 2 bases and 5 bases, with 19 bases remaining between them. The CDR3 is made up of 16 amino acids. Germline assignment: CDR1 MNHEY and CDR2 SVGAGI. In DNA, the CDR3 is TGTGCCAGCAGTTACACCAATTGGGGGGGGGCCCACGAGCAGTACTTC. Protein product: CASSYTNWGGAHEQYF.

This clonotype was seen at least ten times. This chain links TRBV14 with TRBJ2-5, with no clear D. Trimming cost V 1 base and J 7 bases, with 4 bases left between them. The CDR3 runs to 11 residues. CDR1 and CDR2 (germline): SGHDN, FVKESK. In nucleotides, the CDR3 is TGTGCCAGCAGCCAAGCCGTGACCCAGTACTTC. This codes for CASSQAVTQYF.

The chain recombines TRBV6-2 or TRBV6-3 with TRBJ1-1, with TRBD1 identical over 7 bases. Trimming cost V 6 bases and J 4 bases; bases outside gene matches: 14. The CDR3 length is 16 residues. The V gene's germline CDR1 is MNHEY and CDR2 SVGEGT. CDR3 loop: CASSPRTGSWGTEAFF. The DNA of the CDR3 is TGTGCCAGCAGCCCTAGGACAGGCTCTTGGGGCACTGAAGCTTTCTTT.

At least ten counts were recorded for this clonotype. The gene calls are TRBV2 and TRBJ2-7, with 7 bases matching TRBD1. V trimming: 0 bases; J trimming: 3 bases; junction bases outside the gene matches: 5. Looked up from germline, CDR1 is SNHLY and CDR2 is FYNNEI. The CDR3 loop spans 15 amino acids. In DNA, the CDR3 is TGTGCCAGCAGTGAAGCCGCGACAGGGTACTACGAGCAGTACTTC. Translated, it gives CASSEAATGYYEQYF.